Listed below are T cell receptor beta chains from one sample, sequenced in a study of B cell selection in AIRE deficiency. Sequencing used immunoSEQ multiplex PCR; TCRdb keeps in-frame clones, though not all of them. The repertoire holds more than 25,000 clones, with around 95% as singletons. Sequencing was carried out using CD4+CD127+ conventional T cells sorted from PBMCs. The receptors here all came from a human donor in good health. Each CDR3 is given with its conserved first and last residue.

TRBV7-6,TRBJ2-1,CASSQGLAGGPVKNEQFF
TRBV6-5,TRBJ2-7,CASSGTSGRSYEQYF
TRBV7-6,TRBJ1-6,CASSPAPGGNSPLHF
TRBV2,TRBJ2-7,CASDRRAYEQYF
TRBV11-2,TRBJ1-3,CASSLDWGGSGNTIYF
TRBV6-1,TRBJ1-5,CASKQSNQPQHF
TRBV7-9,TRBJ2-7,CASSLGEGVIDYEQYF
TRBV5-1,TRBJ2-7,CASSPTGGTYEQYF
TRBV11-3,TRBJ2-2,CASRIPDIGQNTGELFF
TRBV4-2,TRBJ1-1,CASSQDNVGTINTEAFF
TRBV29-1,TRBJ2-7,CSVELGGGDYEQYF
TRBV28,TRBJ2-7,CASLQTSGSNEQYF
TRBV10-1,TRBJ1-6,CASSESLRSSYNSPLHF
TRBV19,TRBJ2-5,CASSSTLRGVGDTQYF
TRBV5-6,TRBJ2-7,CASSFRTGVYEQYF
TRBV6-5,TRBJ1-4,CASSSSGAANEKLFF
TRBV6-1,TRBJ2-1,CASSEAAGTSGYEQFF
TRBV27,TRBJ1-1,CASSPSPYRGAYTEAFF
TRBV5-1,TRBJ1-4,CASSQTGTGNEKLFF
TRBV7-8,TRBJ2-1,CASSLYGTYNEQFF
TRBV5-5,TRBJ1-2,CASSRRGDHGYTF
TRBV6-6,TRBJ1-2,CASSYDVAGGYTF
TRBV15,TRBJ1-2,CATSRTKTGIYGYTF
TRBV6-6,TRBJ1-6,CASSLLTGVNSPLHF
TRBV6-1,TRBJ2-3,CASSGSGGADTQYF
TRBV27,TRBJ2-3,CASSLSLGGASDTQYF
TRBV5-6,TRBJ1-3,CASSFRRFGNTIYF
TRBV11-2,TRBJ2-5,CASSLGGSGTQYF
TRBV7-7,TRBJ2-1,CASSLDRFNEQFF
TRBV28,TRBJ1-5,CASSLSGTGLWQPQHF
TRBV7-2,TRBJ2-3,CASSPSSGGRDTQYF